These 24 T cell receptor beta chains were all obtained from the same sample, sequenced in a study of blood T cells in healthy people across ages. A sample-barcoded 5' primer and a J-beta primer mix were used in a second PCR of roughly 7 to 12 cycles. Using its own MiXCR run on the 5' RACE reads, TCRdb lists one record per CDR3 protein. Altogether around 690,000 distinct CDR3 sequences are present, around 54% being singletons, with the ten largest covering 30% to 40%. The source material was blood. The receptors shown here come from a man in his 60s in good health.

The chain carries TRBV7-2 and TRBJ2-4; D is possibly TRBD2 (5 bases). The DNA end is more similar to TRBJ2-7, so the J call may be wrong. The CDR3 has 15 amino acids. Germline lookup yields CDR1 SGHTA and CDR2 FQGNSA. DNA for the CDR3: TGTGCCAGCAGCCCAAAGCGGACGGTCTCCTACGAGCAGTACTTC. It is translated as CASSPKRTVSYEQYF.

Only one count was recorded for this clonotype. The chain links TRBV5-6 to TRBJ1-1; D perhaps matches TRBD1 (5 bases). CDR1 and CDR2 from the germline V gene are SGHDT and YYEEEE. CDR3 size: 15 residues. V was pared by 0 bases and J by 3 bases, with 12 bases between. This CDR3 reads CASSLAEGWDTEAFF. The CDR3 DNA reads TGTGCCAGCAGCTTGGCCGAGGGGTGGGACACTGAAGCTTTCTTT.

This clonotype was observed a few times. J is TRBJ1-1 and V is TRBV6-5, with D maybe TRBD1 (5 bases). The CDR3 covers 17 residues. V was pared by 2 bases and J by 4 bases, with 20 bases between. Germline CDR1 MNHEY, CDR2 SVGAGI. This CDR3 reads CASSYGIPGYRSTEAFF. DNA of the CDR3: TGTGCCAGCAGTTACGGGATTCCAGGGTATCGGAGCACTGAAGCTTTCTTT.

This clonotype was seen only once. The rearrangement links TRBV5-1 to TRBJ2-4; 7 bases align to TRBD1. The J call could be wrong; TRBJ2-7 is a better fit for the DNA end. The CDR3 contains 15 residues. Per the germline V gene, CDR1 is SGHRS and CDR2 is YFSETQ. The CDR3 DNA is TGCGCCAGCAGCTTGGGAGGGACAGCGCTCAACGAGCAGTACTTC. Translating it yields CASSLGGTALNEQYF.

CDR3 nucleotides: TGCGCCAGCAGCCATGGGGGAATGCGGGACGCGCCGGATACGCAGTATTTT. Amino acid sequence: CASSHGGMRDAPDTQYF. The genes are TRBV4-1 and TRBJ2-3; the D gene is possibly TRBD2 (6 bases). The CDR3 is 17 amino acids. The germline V gene has CDR1 MGHRA and CDR2 YSYEKL. V dropped 3 bases and J dropped 6 bases, with 22 bases sitting between them.

This rearrangement joins TRBV6-2 or TRBV6-3 to TRBJ2-7; no clear D. There are 15 residues in the CDR3. V was shortened by 0 bases and J by 0 bases, with 9 bases between the two germline ends. Germline loops: CDR1 MNHEY, CDR2 SVGEGT. The CDR3 DNA reads TGTGCCAGCAGTTACTCCCGGAGCTCCTCCTACGAGCAGTACTTC. Translation: CASSYSRSSSYEQYF.

CDR3 nucleotides: TGCGCCAGCAGCCGATATGGGACAGAGTCTAATGAAAAACTGTTTTTT. Its protein product is CASSRYGTESNEKLFF. V gene TRBV5-1 combines with J gene TRBJ1-4; 7 bases are a match to TRBD1. Unmatched junction bases numbered 9, after V lost 4 bases and J lost 3 bases. The CDR3 loop spans 16 amino acids. CDR1 is SGHRS, CDR2 YFSETQ, per germline.

V is TRBV4-3 and J is TRBJ2-3; TRBD2 agrees at 8 bases. The CDR3 is made up of 16 amino acids. With 3 bases clipped from V and 4 bases from J, the junction kept 9 bases outside the gene matches. Germline V CDR1 and CDR2: LGHNA, YSLEER. CDR3 amino acids: CASSQELAEGSDTQYF. CDR3 coding DNA: TGCGCCAGCAGCCAGGAACTAGCGGAGGGTTCAGATACGCAGTATTTT.

Only a few counts were recorded for this clonotype. The gene calls are TRBV6-2 or TRBV6-3 and TRBJ2-7, with D unclear. The V end lost 6 bases, the J end lost 3 bases, and 15 bases lay between the germline ends. In germline, CDR1 is MNHEY, CDR2 SVGEGT. The CDR3 consists of 14 residues. CDR3 amino acids: CASRIDNSLYEQYF. The CDR3 DNA reads as TGTGCCAGCAGAATTGACAATTCCCTCTACGAGCAGTACTTC.

This clonotype has more than one count but fewer than ten. The CDR3 region is CSAGLAGPSYNEQFF. The CDR3, as DNA: TGCAGTGCTGGACTAGCGGGGCCTTCCTACAATGAGCAGTTCTTC. The V gene is TRBV20-1, the J gene TRBJ2-1; 12 bases are a match to TRBD2. V shed 5 bases, J shed 1 base, and the junction held 3 bases outside the gene matches. The CDR3 runs 15 residues. Germline CDR1 DFQATT, CDR2 SNEGSKA (reference sequence).

The chain links TRBV3-1 to TRBJ1-5; 7 nucleotides match TRBD1. Germline assignment: CDR1 LGHDT and CDR2 YNNKEL (reference sequence). This CDR3 has 13 amino acids. After removal of 4 bases from V and 5 bases from J, the junction contained 2 bases not matched to a gene. CDR3 amino acids: CASSLQGDQPQHF. In DNA, the CDR3 is TGTGCCAGCAGCCTCCAGGGGGATCAGCCCCAGCATTTT. The full variable domain, completed using reference TRBV3-1 and TRBJ1-5, is DTAVSQTPKYLVTQMGNDKSIKCEQNLGHDTMYWYKQDSKKFLKIMFSYNNKELIINETVPNRFSPKSPDKAHLNLHINSLELGDSAVYFCASSLQGDQPQHFGDGTRLSIL.

This clonotype has just a few counts. The chain joins TRBV15 to TRBJ2-7; D is unresolved. Germline CDR1 LNHNV, CDR2 YYDKDF (reference sequence). Trimming left V 0 bases short and J 10 bases short, with 10 bases between. This CDR3 comprises 12 residues. In DNA, the CDR3 is TGTGCCACCAGCAGAGATAGGGCACCTCAGTACTTC. Translated, it gives CATSRDRAPQYF.

The gene calls are TRBV7-2 and TRBJ2-5, with D possibly TRBD2 on 6 matching bases. In germline, CDR1 is SGHTA, CDR2 FQGNSA. V lost 6 bases and J lost 3, with 8 bases in between. This CDR3 comprises 12 residues. CDR3 residues: CASRWTKETQYF. DNA of the CDR3: TGTGCCAGCAGGTGGACTAAAGAGACCCAGTACTTC.

V is TRBV6-2 or TRBV6-3 and J is TRBJ2-7, with 8 bases identical to TRBD2. V was pared by 6 bases and J by 1 base, with 11 bases of the junction left unmatched. This CDR3 contains 16 residues. CDR1 is MNHEY and CDR2 is SVGEGT in the germline V gene. The CDR3 region has the DNA TGTGCCAGCAGATGGTCGACGGCGGGGGGTTCCTACGAGCAGTACTTC. This translates into CASRWSTAGGSYEQYF.

This clonotype came up once. This chain joins TRBV6-6 and TRBJ2-4; D is unresolved. V lost 6 bases and J 7 bases, leaving 10 bases between the germline ends. The CDR3 extends over 12 amino acids. Germline assignment: CDR1 MNHNY and CDR2 SVGAGI (reference sequence). The CDR3 DNA reads TGTGCCAGCAGCTTCGACCTCAACATTCAGTACTTC. Its translation is CASSFDLNIQYF.

The V and J genes are TRBV6-6 and TRBJ1-2; possible D gene TRBD1, 6 bases. V lost 8 bases and J lost 4, with 8 bases in between. The germline V gene encodes CDR1 MNHNY and CDR2 SVGAGI (reference sequence). CDR3 length equals 11 residues. In nucleotides, the CDR3 is TGTGCCAGCCAGGGGAGCTATGGCTACACCTTC. This translates into CASQGSYGYTF.

This clonotype has just a few counts. The V call is TRBV7-2, the J call TRBJ1-6; possibly TRBD1 for D (5 bases). CDR3 length equals 15 residues. From germline, CDR1 is SGHTA and CDR2 FQGNSA. V lost 6 bases to trimming and J lost 4 bases, with 13 bases between them. The CDR3 spells CASRLTWGYNSPLHF. CDR3 DNA sequence: TGTGCCAGCAGGCTGACTTGGGGGTATAATTCACCCCTCCACTTT.

This clonotype has only one observation. This chain joins TRBV7-2 and TRBJ2-5, with D possibly being TRBD2 (5 bases). V shed 5 bases and J shed 2 bases, with 18 bases lying between them. Germline values: CDR1 SGHTA, CDR2 FQGNSA. This CDR3 region has 16 residues. The CDR3 sequence: CASSDWTPEVQETQYF. DNA of the CDR3: TGTGCCAGCAGCGATTGGACCCCGGAGGTACAAGAGACCCAGTACTTC.

This clonotype showed up just a few times. The genes are TRBV11-2 and TRBJ1-1; TRBD1 agrees at 7 bases. The CDR3 runs 15 residues. The germline gives CDR1 SGHAT, CDR2 FQNNGV. The V and J ends lost 0 bases and 2 bases, in that order; junction bases with no gene match: 3. The CDR3: CASSLDGTANTEAFF. The CDR3 DNA reads TGTGCCAGCAGCTTAGATGGGACAGCTAACACTGAAGCTTTCTTT. Full variable domain (outside the CDR3, taken from reference TRBV11-2 and TRBJ1-1): EAGVAQSPRYKIIEKRQSVAFWCNPISGHATLYWYQQILGQGPKLLIQFQNNGVVDDSQLPKDRFSAERLKGVDSTLKIQPAKLEDSAVYLCASSLDGTANTEAFFGQGTRLTVV.

This chain uses TRBV3-1 with TRBJ2-4; the D gene is possibly TRBD2 (7 bases). V lost 3 bases and J 13 bases, leaving 16 bases between the germline ends. The CDR3 is 13 residues long. CDR1 LGHDT and CDR2 YNNKEL come from the germline V gene (reference sequence). The CDR3 nucleotides read TGTGCCAGCAGCCAGGGGGGGACATGGGAGCAGTACTTC. Protein sequence: CASSQGGTWEQYF.

The chain combines TRBV4-1 with TRBJ2-1, with D unresolved. The CDR3 loop spans 18 amino acids. CDR1 MGHRA and CDR2 YSYEKL come from the germline V gene. V lost 4 bases, J lost 2 bases, and 21 bases lay in between. CDR3 coding DNA: TGCGCCAGCAGCCGACATTCCGGCACTGTTCCCCCCTACAATGAGCAGTTCTTC. It yields the protein CASSRHSGTVPPYNEQFF.

This clonotype was seen a single time. This chain links TRBV6-5 with TRBJ1-2; D gene unclear. V lost 2 bases to trimming and J lost 8 bases, with 12 bases between them. Germline V gives CDR1 MNHEY, CDR2 SVGAGI. The CDR3 length is 13 residues. CDR3 coding DNA: TGTGCCAGCAGTTACGGGCAGTATTGGGGCTACACCTTC. Its translation: CASSYGQYWGYTF.

This clonotype was counted once. This chain links TRBV4-1 with TRBJ2-4; 7 bases line up with TRBD2. The DNA end lines up better with TRBJ2-7; the J call may be wrong. The V gene's germline CDR1 is MGHRA and CDR2 YSYEKL. The CDR3 contains 16 residues. The CDR3 bases are TGCGCCAGCAGCCAAGCGCAACCGGGACTAAATTACGAGCAGTACTTC. Its translation is CASSQAQPGLNYEQYF.

Only a few counts were recorded for this clonotype. The J gene is TRBJ1-4, the V gene TRBV28, with D unclear. CDR1 and CDR2 (germline): MDHEN, SYDVKM. The V and J ends lost 2 bases and 0 bases respectively, with 10 bases between them. CDR3 length equals 16 residues. The CDR3 here is CASSLASAATNEKLFF. The CDR3 DNA sequence: TGTGCCAGCAGTTTAGCTTCAGCTGCAACTAATGAAAAACTGTTTTTT.